The source of this T cell receptor (beta chain) is a study of T cells in Graves' hyperthyroidism and ophthalmopathy (dated by TCRdb to 2018 to 2020). With regard to the full study: Peripheral blood was sampled at the time of initial diagnosis, prior to any treatment. In addition, the study compared T-cell repertoires in thyroid tissue and in blood from a handful of Graves' hyperthyroidism patients. To identify TCR V-J signatures that set the groups apart, the researchers used a discovery cohort of 90 to 100 patients, made up of some 41 with Graves' ophthalmopathy and 57 with stable Graves' hyperthyroidism. Once sampling was done, hyperthyroidism patients were given methimazole at a starting dose of 30 mg daily, whereas ophthalmopathy patients were given high-dose intravenous methylprednisolone. The 90 to 100 discovery patients were randomly divided into training and test sets at a 7:3 ratio. Prospective prediction of ophthalmopathy was tested in an independent validation cohort of 18 to 20 hyperthyroidism patients and 17 patients who later progressed to ophthalmopathy. According to the paper, TCR Vbeta CDR3 sequencing was carried out on about 140 peripheral blood samples, which came from around 43 ophthalmopathy, fewer than 80 hyperthyroidism and roughly 17 progressor patients.

Amplification of TCR beta CDR3 regions was carried out from RNA transcripts. A first-round RT-PCR of the TCR CDR3 used the HTBI primer set with the Qiagen OneStep RT-PCR kit. The libraries were constructed in a second round of multiplex PCR and then size-selected and purified. Sequencing of the libraries was done on an Illumina HiSeq2000 using paired-end 100 bp reads. As for the authors' bioinformatics: SOAPnuke was used to process the raw data, throwing out any read that contained adapters or uncalled bases, had a mean Phred below 15, or lacked an exact constant-primer or identifier match. COPE v1.2.5 was used to merge high-quality paired reads, and clonotypes were defined as unique nucleotide sequences. MiTCR v1.1 was used to align the clonotypes against IMGT TRBV, TRBD and TRBJ reference segments. The analysis was restricted to V-J combinations with a frequency above 0.0001, which together covered 99% to 99.2% of the repertoires. The TCS score was defined as F50 (clonal expansion) divided by E x V (chaos), with BLOSUM62-based TCRdist calculated between CDR3 peptides within each V-J. Welch's t-statistics and random forest reduced around 510 V-J features to about 13, which were used in a naive Bayes classifier (R e1071). The public reads were reanalyzed by TCRdb: fastp trimming at Q25, MiXCR alignment, in-frame beta chains only. Each CDR3 protein gets just one entry, which takes the most common genes and DNA from the rows behind it. TCRdb's processing, not the authors', yielded these V and J calls. The sample contains approximately 520,000 distinct CDR3 sequences, around 21% of them found a single time. Together, the top ten hold about 30% of the sample.

Stable Graves' hyperthyroidism was defined as no progression to ophthalmopathy during 18 months of follow-up. The hyperthyroidism patients were between 18 and 65 years old and newly diagnosed, with a disease duration of less than 2 months. Exclusion was applied to patients with uncontrolled infections, other autoimmune diseases, pregnancy or lactation. Diagnoses were based on clinical symptoms, serum thyroxine and TRAb, thyroid ultrasound and orbital computed tomography. Ficoll-Paque density gradient centrifugation was used to isolate PBMCs from 8.5 to 10 ml of fresh peripheral blood. Trizol reagent was used to extract total RNA, and RNA quality was then checked on an Agilent 2100 Bioanalyzer. This clonotype was seen repeatedly, ten times or more. There is no known antigen for this receptor. No base quality information exists; no much larger clone differs at one position. Results the study describes overall, beyond this receptor: No statistical method was used to fix the sample size in advance, and group allocation was not hidden from the investigators. Blood samples also contained most of the expanded thyroid clonotypes (frequency above 0.001), which suggests that blood repertoires may reflect thyroid immune responses. A model built on a 13 V-J signature distinguished ophthalmopathy from stable hyperthyroidism, reaching roughly 88% sensitivity and approximately 83% specificity in cross-validation and 80%/75% in testing. In validation, the model predicted progression to ophthalmopathy a median of about 5.9 months before onset, with about 64% sensitivity and around 76% specificity.

This receptor was identified in a man aged 18 to 35 with Graves' hyperthyroidism. The sequenced material came from blood.

The bases read TGTGCCAGCAGTTCCGATGACAGCTACCAAGAGACCCAGTACTTC. Translated, it reads CASSSDDSYQETQYF. Rearrangement joined TRBV6-5 to TRBJ2-5; a weak D assignment points to TRBD1 (5 bases agree). The CDR3 goes from the cysteine to the phenylalanine over 15 residues. Only the CDR3 portion is preserved as DNA: 45 bases, with reading frame beginning at the first base. V drops 4 bases and J drops 0 bases, leaving 12 bases in between. Sequences MNHEY (CDR1) and SVGAGI (CDR2) are obtained from the germline V gene.